The rows below give T cell receptor beta chains drawn from one sample of a study of blood T cell repertoires in COVID-19. Assay: immunoSEQ multiplex PCR; the TCRdb copy retains only in-frame clones and omits some. The sample holds over 35,000 clones; roughly 90% are singletons and the top ten take 19%. What was sequenced was peripheral blood. The origin of the receptors is a man aged 65 to 85 with active COVID-19. Both conserved end residues are trimmed from each CDR3.

J: TRBJ2-1; V: TRBV18; CDR3: ASSPPSPTSGILF
J: TRBJ1-2; V: TRBV6-2/TRBV6-3; CDR3: ASSYPLGQEGYGYT
J: TRBJ1-6; V: TRBV27; CDR3: ASSALLSSYNSPLH
J: TRBJ2-7; V: TRBV5-1; CDR3: ASTISGSYEQY
J: TRBJ2-3; V: TRBV12-3/TRBV12-4; CDR3: ASSPGGRDTQY
J: TRBJ1-2; V: TRBV4-1; CDR3: ASSHIQGQQRGYT
J: TRBJ1-1; V: TRBV9; CDR3: ASSGGQGGNTEAF
J: TRBJ2-1; V: TRBV7-9; CDR3: ASSLTGYYNEQF
J: TRBJ2-7; V: TRBV6-2/TRBV6-3; CDR3: ASSYWESYEQY
J: TRBJ1-5; V: TRBV4-2; CDR3: ASSQEGFSRSNQPQH
J: TRBJ2-3; V: TRBV4-2; CDR3: ASSQGLLDTQY
J: TRBJ2-1; V: TRBV3-1/TRBV3-2; CDR3: ASSPPLAGNNEQF
J: TRBJ1-5; V: TRBV2; CDR3: ASRGPYRDGQPQH
J: TRBJ2-7; V: TRBV5-4; CDR3: ASSLGTIGYEQY
J: TRBJ1-4; V: TRBV5-4; CDR3: ASSRDSFNEKLF
J: TRBJ2-5; V: TRBV6-2/TRBV6-3; CDR3: ASSYSGGVETQY
J: TRBJ2-1; V: TRBV11-2; CDR3: ASSPGRAGAWNEQF
J: TRBJ2-2; V: TRBV10-3; CDR3: AISETQGAQTGELF
J: TRBJ1-2; V: TRBV11-2; CDR3: ASSFSGRDGYT
J: TRBJ2-1; V: TRBV7-9; CDR3: ASSPRTGPSSYNEQF
J: TRBJ2-7; V: TRBV18; CDR3: ASSSGQSYEQY
J: TRBJ2-1; V: TRBV24-1; CDR3: ATPSSGSYNEQF